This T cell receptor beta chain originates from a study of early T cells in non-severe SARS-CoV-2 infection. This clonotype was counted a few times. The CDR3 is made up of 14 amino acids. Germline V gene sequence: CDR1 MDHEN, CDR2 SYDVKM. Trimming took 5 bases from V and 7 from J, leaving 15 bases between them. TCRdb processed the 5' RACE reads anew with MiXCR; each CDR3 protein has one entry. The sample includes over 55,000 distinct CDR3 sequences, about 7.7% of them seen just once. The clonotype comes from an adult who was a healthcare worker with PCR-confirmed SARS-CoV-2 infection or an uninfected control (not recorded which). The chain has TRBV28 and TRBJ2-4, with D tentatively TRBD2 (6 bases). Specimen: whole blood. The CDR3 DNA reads TGTGCCAGCAGTCCCGCTTCGGAGGGGAACATTCAGTACTTC. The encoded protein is CASSPASEGNIQYF.